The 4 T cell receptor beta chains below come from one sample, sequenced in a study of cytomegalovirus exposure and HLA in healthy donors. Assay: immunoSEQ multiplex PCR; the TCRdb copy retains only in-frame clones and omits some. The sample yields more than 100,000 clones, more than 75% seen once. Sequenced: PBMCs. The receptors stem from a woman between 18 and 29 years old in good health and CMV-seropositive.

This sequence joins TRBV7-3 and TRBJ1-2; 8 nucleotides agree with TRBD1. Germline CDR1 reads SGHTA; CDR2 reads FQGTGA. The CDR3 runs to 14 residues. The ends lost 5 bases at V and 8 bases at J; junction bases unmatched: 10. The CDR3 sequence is CASSNGVTGEGYTF. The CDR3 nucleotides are TGTGCCAGCAGCAATGGGGTGACAGGGGAAGGCTACACCTTC.

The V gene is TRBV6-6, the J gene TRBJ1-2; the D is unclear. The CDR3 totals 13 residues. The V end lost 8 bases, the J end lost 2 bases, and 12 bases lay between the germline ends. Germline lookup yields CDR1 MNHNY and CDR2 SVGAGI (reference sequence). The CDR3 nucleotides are TGTGCCAGCGGCTTAGCAGAGAACTATGGCTACACCTTC. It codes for CASGLAENYGYTF.

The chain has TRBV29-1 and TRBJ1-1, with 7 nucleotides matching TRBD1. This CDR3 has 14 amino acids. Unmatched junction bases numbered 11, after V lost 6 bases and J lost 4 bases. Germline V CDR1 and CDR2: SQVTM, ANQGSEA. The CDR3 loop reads CSVRVDRVSTEAFF. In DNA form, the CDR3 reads TGCAGCGTCCGAGTCGACAGGGTAAGCACTGAAGCTTTCTTT.

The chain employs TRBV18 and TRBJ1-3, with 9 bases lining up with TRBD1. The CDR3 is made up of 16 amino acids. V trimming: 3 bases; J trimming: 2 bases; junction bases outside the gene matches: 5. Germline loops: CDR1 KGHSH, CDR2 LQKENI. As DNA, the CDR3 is TGTGCCAGCTCACCGAGGACAGGGGAACCTGGAAACACCATATATTTT. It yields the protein CASSPRTGEPGNTIYF. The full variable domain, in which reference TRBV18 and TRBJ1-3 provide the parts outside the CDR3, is NAGVMQNPRHLVRRRGQEARLRCSPMKGHSHVYWYRQLPEEGLKFMVYLQKENIIDESGMPKERFSAEFPKEGPSILRIQQVVRGDSAAYFCASSPRTGEPGNTIYFGEGSWLTVV.